These T cell receptor beta chains were read from a single sample in a study of cytomegalovirus exposure and HLA in healthy donors. Libraries were prepared by immunoSEQ multiplex PCR; TCRdb keeps only in-frame clonotypes and omits some of them. This table has 97,000 or so clones, roughly 87% appearing once. The sequencing input was PBMCs. The source of these receptors is a man younger than 35 in good health and CMV-seropositive. Both conserved end residues are part of each CDR3. D genes are given only for firm matches. Rows may omit the clone size; those that give it use once, few, many or a size class.

CDR3 protein	CDR3 DNA	clone size	D gene	V gene	J gene
CASSIDRGPYEQYF	TGTGCCAGTAGTATTGACAGGGGTCCCTACGAGCAGTACTTC	.	TRBD1	TRBV19	TRBJ2-7
CASSPKQGSNTEAFF	TGTGCCAGCAGCCCGAAACAGGGTTCGAACACTGAAGCTTTCTTT	.	.	TRBV7-3	TRBJ1-1
CSIIILRRSSYEQYF	TGCAGCATTATAATCCTCAGGAGGAGCTCCTACGAGCAGTACTTC	.	.	TRBV29-1	TRBJ2-7
CASSVRYPGLAGAPVAGELFF	TGTGCCAGCAGCGTACGATACCCGGGACTAGCGGGAGCCCCGGTCGCCGGGGAGCTGTTTTTT	.	TRBD2	TRBV9	TRBJ2-2
CASSWTSGRGEQYF	TGCGCCAGCAGCTGGACTAGCGGGAGGGGCGAGCAGTACTTC	.	TRBD2	TRBV5-1	TRBJ2-7
CASSVRPRGLSQPQHF	TGTGCCAGCAGCGTTCGTCCCAGGGGTTTAAGTCAGCCCCAGCATTTT	.	.	TRBV9	TRBJ1-5
CASSLPGLAGNTDTQYF	TGTGCCAGCAGCTTACCGGGACTAGCGGGAAACACAGATACGCAGTATTTT	.	TRBD2	TRBV5-4	TRBJ2-3
CASRDGQGNTEAFF	TGTGCCAGCAGAGACGGACAGGGGAACACTGAAGCTTTCTTT	.	TRBD1	TRBV6-6	TRBJ1-1
CASRPTGSGNAEAFF	TGTGCCAGCAGACCGACAGGGTCTGGTAATGCTGAAGCTTTCTTT	.	TRBD1	TRBV7-9	TRBJ1-1
CASRITGDFLDEQFF	TGTGCCAGCAGGATTACAGGGGACTTTCTAGATGAGCAGTTCTTC	.	.	TRBV25-1	TRBJ2-1
CASNQWGGAGYEQYF	TGCGCCAGCAACCAATGGGGGGGGGCAGGTTACGAGCAGTACTTC	.	.	TRBV5-1	TRBJ2-7
CASSVAGRGPTNEKLFF	TGTGCCAGCAGCGTAGCCGGCAGGGGGCCAACTAATGAAAAACTGTTTTTT	.	TRBD1	TRBV9	TRBJ1-4
CASSGGVYSNQPQHF	TGTGCCAGTAGCGGAGGAGTATATAGCAATCAGCCCCAGCATTTT	few	.	TRBV19	TRBJ1-5
CASSASGGATGELFF	TGTGCCAGCAGTGCTAGCGGGGGGGCCACCGGGGAGCTGTTTTTT	.	TRBD2	TRBV6-4	TRBJ2-2
CASSEGRQGLLFF	TGTGCCAGCAGTGAAGGGAGACAGGGTTTGCTGTTTTTT	.	TRBD1	TRBV6-1	TRBJ1-4
CASSLFGGGRDYGYTF	TGTGCCAGCAGTTTATTTGGAGGGGGCAGGGACTATGGCTACACCTTC	.	TRBD1	TRBV27	TRBJ1-2
CASSFAGGPRETQYF	TGTGCCAGCAGTTTTGCGGGGGGGCCTCGAGAGACCCAGTACTTC	.	TRBD2	TRBV27	TRBJ2-5
CASSQLEQGRNYGYTF	TGCGCCAGCAGCCAATTAGAACAGGGTCGAAACTATGGCTACACCTTC	.	.	TRBV4-1	TRBJ1-2
CASSVVPGGTEAFF	TGTGCCAGCAGCGTAGTACCAGGGGGCACTGAAGCTTTCTTT	.	TRBD1	TRBV9	TRBJ1-1
CASSLYYEQYF	TGTGCCAGCAGCTTATACTACGAGCAGTACTTC	.	.	TRBV11-3	TRBJ2-7
CASSLGEDYSSYNEQFF	TGTGCCAGCAGCTTAGGAGAGGACTATAGCTCCTACAATGAGCAGTTCTTC	.	.	TRBV7-2	TRBJ2-1
CAISTPGGPYEQYF	TGTGCCATCAGTACCCCGGGGGGGCCCTACGAGCAGTACTTC	.	TRBD2	TRBV10-3	TRBJ2-7
CASSHGYRGGDYNEQFF	TGTGCCAGCAGCCACGGATATCGGGGGGGCGACTACAATGAGCAGTTCTTC	.	TRBD2	TRBV7-9	TRBJ2-1
CASSEGPMGQGDGYTF	TGTGCCAGCAGTGAAGGGCCGATGGGACAGGGAGATGGCTACACCTTC	.	TRBD1	TRBV25-1	TRBJ1-2
CASSPSGRNTGELFF	TGTGCCAGCAGCCCAAGCGGGAGAAACACCGGGGAGCTGTTTTTT	.	TRBD2	TRBV7-3	TRBJ2-2
CASSPTWGGGSSDTQYF	TGTGCCAGCAGCCCTACCTGGGGAGGGGGTTCTTCAGATACGCAGTATTTT	few	.	TRBV4-2	TRBJ2-3
CASSPSGTASYEQYF	TGTGCCAGCAGTCCGTCCGGGACAGCATCCTACGAGCAGTACTTC	.	TRBD1	TRBV27	TRBJ2-7
CASSYTGQGLEAFF	TGTGCCAGCAGTTACACGGGACAGGGGCTTGAAGCTTTCTTT	once	TRBD1	TRBV6-5	TRBJ1-1
CASSKQGQGYEQYF	TGTGCCAGCAGTAAACAGGGACAGGGCTACGAGCAGTACTTC	.	TRBD1	TRBV6-1	TRBJ2-7
CASSLVGEPGELFF	TGTGCCAGCAGCTTAGTAGGGGAACCCGGGGAGCTGTTTTTT	.	.	TRBV7-2	TRBJ2-2
CASSLTPGRETQYF	TGCGCCAGCAGCTTGACGCCAGGGAGGGAGACCCAGTACTTC	.	.	TRBV5-1	TRBJ2-5
CASSVDHLWYEQYF	TGTGCCAGCAGCGTAGATCACTTGTGGTACGAGCAGTACTTC	.	.	TRBV9	TRBJ2-7
CASSAGDRGNYGYTF	TGTGCCAGCAGCGCGGGGGACAGGGGGAACTATGGCTACACCTTC	.	TRBD1	TRBV9	TRBJ1-2
CASSLYLGDYGYTF	TGTGCCAGCAGCTTATATCTGGGCGACTATGGCTACACCTTC	.	.	TRBV7-9	TRBJ1-2
CASSSSRGDSYNEQFF	TGTGCCAGCAGCTCTTCCCGGGGGGACTCCTACAATGAGCAGTTCTTC	.	TRBD2	TRBV28	TRBJ2-1
CASSFVGGETQYF	TGTGCCAGCAGCTTTGTGGGGGGTGAGACCCAGTACTTC	.	.	TRBV7-2	TRBJ2-5
CASSGGTTPHTDTQYF	TGTGCCAGCAGCGGCGGGACTACGCCCCACACAGATACGCAGTATTTT	.	TRBD2	TRBV7-3	TRBJ2-3
CASSQKTRGLAGGLAYNEQFF	TGCGCCAGCAGCCAAAAGACACGGGGACTAGCGGGAGGTCTCGCGTACAATGAGCAGTTCTTC	.	TRBD2	TRBV4-3	TRBJ2-1
CASSYMNTEAFF	TGTGCCAGCAGCTACATGAACACTGAAGCTTTCTTT	once	.	TRBV7-2	TRBJ1-1